The clone carrying this TCR beta chain has only a few counts. With 6 bases clipped from V and 9 bases from J, the junction kept 4 bases outside the gene matches. The CDR3 is 13 amino acids. Germline V gene sequence: CDR1 WSHSY, CDR2 SAAADI. Only in-frame clones appear in the TCRdb table, and some are missing; sequencing was by immunoSEQ multiplex PCR. In the table there are some 1 million clones, around 74% of which are singletons. The data were obtained in a study of shared clonotypes between healthy human individuals. Study background: There were three CD4 naive, three CD4 memory, two CD8 naive and one CD8 memory plates per donor.

Sequencing was carried out using memory CD4+ T cells sorted from blood. Indicated subset: CD45RA-negative fraction. The TCR was taken from a man between 18 and 29 years old in good health. J is TRBJ1-6 and V is TRBV10-2; TRBD1 agrees at 8 bases. The CDR3 nucleotides are TGCGCCAGCAGGGGACAGGACGGTTCACCCCTCCACTTT. It is translated as CASRGQDGSPLHF.